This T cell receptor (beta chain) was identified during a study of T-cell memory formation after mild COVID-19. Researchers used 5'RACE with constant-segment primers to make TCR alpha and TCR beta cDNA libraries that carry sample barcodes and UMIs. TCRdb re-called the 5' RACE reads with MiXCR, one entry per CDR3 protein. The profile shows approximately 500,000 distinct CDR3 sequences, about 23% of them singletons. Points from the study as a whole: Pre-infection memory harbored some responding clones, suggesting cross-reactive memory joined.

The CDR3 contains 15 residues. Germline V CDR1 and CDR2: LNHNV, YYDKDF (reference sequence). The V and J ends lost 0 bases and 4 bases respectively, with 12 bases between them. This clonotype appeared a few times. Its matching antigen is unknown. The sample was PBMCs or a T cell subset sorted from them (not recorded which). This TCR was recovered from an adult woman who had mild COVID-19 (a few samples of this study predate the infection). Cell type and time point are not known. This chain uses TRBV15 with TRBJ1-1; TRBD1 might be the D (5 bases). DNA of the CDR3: TGTGCCACCAGCAGAGATAGGGGAGGAAGCACTGAAGCTTTCTTT. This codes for CATSRDRGGSTEAFF.